This T cell receptor beta chain was obtained from a study of blood T cells in healthy people across ages. Whole-study findings and limits: Not knowing donor CMV status may have confounded expanded clonotype changes. More naive CD4+ cells and higher diversity were found in long-lived than in aged donors.

Each donor was a healthy Caucasian individual from Russia, aged roughly 6 to 95. Each sample yielded at least 6.5 million isolated PBMCs. Using a J-beta primer mix together with a sample-barcoded 5' primer, a second PCR was run for roughly 7 to 12 cycles. Using its own MiXCR run on the 5' RACE reads, TCRdb lists one record per CDR3 protein. The sample consists of just under 750,000 distinct CDR3 sequences, about a fifth of them appearing once. The sample holds many counts of this clonotype. As yet, its antigen is unknown. The length of the CDR3 is 15 residues. The V end lost 3 bases, the J end lost 6 bases, and 14 bases lay between the germline ends. CDR1 SEHNR and CDR2 FQNEAQ come from the germline V gene (reference sequence).

What was sequenced was blood. The rearrangement joins TRBV7-9 to TRBJ2-2; tentatively, D is TRBD1 (6 bases). This sequence was found in a man between 70 and 80 years old in good health. The CDR3 DNA follows: TGTGCCAGCAGCTTCCGACAGGCTATACCCGGGGAGCTGTTTTTT. This gives the protein CASSFRQAIPGELFF.